This TCR beta chain derives from a study of shared clonotypes between healthy human individuals. Study-level information: The study used three CD4 naive, three CD4 memory, two CD8 naive and one CD8 memory plate per donor. Study-level points and caveats: In this cohort, only blood was sampled, and tissue repertoires likely differ. Relative to their counterparts shared across all four donors, non-shared clonotypes exhibited diminished generation probabilities.

Clones were sequenced by immunoSEQ multiplex PCR, and TCRdb holds only the in-frame ones, with some missing. The table records more than 1,200,000 clones, approximately 98.5% of them present only once. Points on this clone: Its antigen is unknown.

Material: naive CD4+ T cells sorted from blood. Stated subset: CD45RA+ positively selected. The receptor was derived from a man aged 25-40 years in good health.

CDR3 protein: CASSPGLADTYEQYF. In DNA, the CDR3 is TGTGCCAGCTCACCCGGACTAGCGGATACCTACGAGCAGTACTTC. The rearrangement links TRBV18 to TRBJ2-7; TRBD2 matches 10 bases. The CDR3 contains 15 residues. Germline-derived CDR1 and CDR2 are KGHSH and LQKENI. With 3 bases clipped from V and 2 bases from J, the junction kept 4 bases outside the gene matches.